Below are 30 T cell receptor beta chains sequenced from a single sample in a study of cytomegalovirus exposure and HLA in healthy donors. Both 60 Vbeta primers and 13 Jbeta primers went into the PCR. This table comes from immunoSEQ multiplex PCR, and its TCRdb copy is limited to in-frame clones, with some not included. The profile shows 150,000 to 200,000 clones, roughly 79% of them singletons. Sequencing was performed on PBMCs. The receptors shown here come from a male donor in good health and CMV-seronegative.

The chain joins TRBV9 to TRBJ2-7, with 7 positions matching TRBD1. Germline V CDR1 and CDR2: SGDLS, YYNGEE. Trimming removed 3 bases from V and 1 base from J; junction bases left unmatched: 10. The CDR3 extends over 16 amino acids. Here the CDR3 reads CASSGSDRTGSYEQYF. The CDR3 DNA is TGTGCCAGCAGCGGCTCCGACCGGACAGGATCCTACGAGCAGTACTTC.

This chain's CDR3 is CAWSVASSSTDTQYF. The CDR3 nucleotides are TGTGCCTGGAGTGTAGCTAGCTCTAGCACAGATACGCAGTATTTT. The genes are TRBV30 and TRBJ2-3, with D possibly being TRBD2 (5 bases). Trimming stripped 0 bases from V and 0 bases from J, with 10 bases between. This CDR3 region has 15 residues. Germline lookup yields CDR1 GTSNPN and CDR2 SVGIG (reference sequence).

Turning to this clone: The junction and the germline gene differ at one end; a read error may be behind it. This chain connects TRBV7-9 to TRBJ1-4; the D is unclear. The CDR3 contains 16 residues. Germline values: CDR1 SEHNR, CDR2 FQNEAQ (reference sequence). CDR3 DNA sequence: TGTTCCAGCAGCTTAGCAGCCCACCTAGATAATGAAAAACTGTTTTTT. It specifies CSSSLAAHLDNEKLFF. The whole variable domain, filled in from reference TRBV7-9 and TRBJ1-4, reads DTGVSQNPRHKITKRGQNVTFRCDPISEHNRLYWYRQTLGQGPEFLTYFQNEAQLEKSRLLSDRFSAERPKGSFSTLEIQRTEQGDSAMYLCSSSLAAHLDNEKLFFGSGTQLSVL.

The chain uses TRBV5-1 and TRBJ1-1, with a possible D match to TRBD1 (5 bases). V dropped 1 base and J dropped 4 bases, with 11 bases sitting between them. The CDR3 length is 14 residues. Germline loops: CDR1 SGHRS, CDR2 YFSETQ. The CDR3 coding sequence is TGCGCCAGCAGCTTGTTCGGGGGGGGCACTGAAGCTTTCTTT. This gives the protein CASSLFGGGTEAFF.

The rearrangement links TRBV4-1 to TRBJ2-1; tentative D call: TRBD2 (6 bases). CDR3 length: 15 amino acids. V shed 2 bases and J shed 6 bases, with 14 bases lying between them. CDR1 is MGHRA and CDR2 is YSYEKL in the germline V gene. In nucleotides, the CDR3 is TGCGCCAGCAGCCAAAAAAATCCGGGACTCAATGAGCAGTTCTTC. Its translation: CASSQKNPGLNEQFF.

The chain couples TRBV27 to TRBJ2-1; 8 positions agree with TRBD1. The CDR3 runs 15 residues. CDR1 is MNHEY, CDR2 SMNVEV, per germline (reference sequence). The V gene end was trimmed by 5 bases and the J gene end by 7 bases; junction bases not matched to a gene: 10. The CDR3 DNA follows: TGTGCCAGCAGTCCACCAGGACAGGGAAGGAATGAGCAGTTCTTC. Encoded protein: CASSPPGQGRNEQFF.

This sequence joins TRBV7-9 and TRBJ1-3; tentatively, D is TRBD1 (6 bases). The CDR3 length is 15 residues. Germline values: CDR1 SEHNR, CDR2 FQNEAQ (reference sequence). The germline V and J ends were trimmed by 2 bases and 4 bases, with 12 bases remaining between them. DNA for the CDR3: TGTGCCAGCAGCTTATACAGGGAGAAAGGAAACACCATATATTTT. This encodes CASSLYREKGNTIYF.

J is TRBJ2-3 and V is TRBV6-6; D not resolved. V lost 0 bases and J 3 bases, leaving 4 bases between the germline ends. CDR3 length: 13 amino acids. CDR1 and CDR2 from the germline V gene are MNHNY and SVGAGI (reference sequence). In DNA, the CDR3 is TGTGCCAGCAGTTACTCGGCTACAGATACGCAGTATTTT. Its protein product is CASSYSATDTQYF.

This clone was counted only a few times. The chain has TRBV4-3 and TRBJ1-5; D perhaps matches TRBD1 (5 bases). Germline CDR1 reads LGHNA; CDR2 reads YSLEER. Trimming pared 0 bases from V and 0 bases from J, leaving 9 bases between. The CDR3 has 16 amino acids. The CDR3 region has the DNA TGCGCCAGCAGCCAAGATTTGACAGATAGCAATCAGCCCCAGCATTTT. Protein sequence: CASSQDLTDSNQPQHF.

V gene TRBV10-3 combines with J gene TRBJ1-6, with 7 bases lining up with TRBD1. This CDR3 comprises 18 residues. The germline CDR1 and CDR2 sequences are ENHRY and SYGVKD. After removal of 2 bases from V and 6 bases from J, the junction contained 13 bases not matched to a gene. The DNA of the CDR3 is TGTGCCATCAGTGAGACCCCCAACAGACAGGGCGGTAATTCACCCCTCCACTTT. Translated: CAISETPNRQGGNSPLHF.

The gene calls are TRBV4-1 and TRBJ2-7; 8 bases are shared with TRBD1. Per the germline V gene, CDR1 is MGHRA and CDR2 is YSYEKL. V gave up 0 bases and J gave up 5 bases; unmatched junction bases: 6. This CDR3 spans 15 amino acids. CDR3 region: CASSQEDRVSDEQYF. The CDR3 nucleotides read TGCGCCAGCAGCCAAGAGGACAGGGTCAGCGACGAGCAGTACTTC.

This clone was picked up one time. The gene calls are TRBV9 and TRBJ2-5; perhaps TRBD2 as D (5 bases). The CDR3 contains 14 residues. Trimming removed 0 bases from V and 9 bases from J, with 15 bases in between. Looked up from germline, CDR1 is SGDLS and CDR2 is YYNGEE. The CDR3 here is CASSVEGAPQAQYF. In DNA, the CDR3 is TGTGCCAGCAGCGTAGAGGGAGCTCCCCAGGCCCAGTACTTC.

This chain joins TRBV5-5 and TRBJ1-5; the D is unclear. CDR1 SGHKS and CDR2 YYEKEE come from the germline V gene (reference sequence). V shed 1 base and J shed 4 bases, with 9 bases lying between them. CDR3 size: 14 residues. CDR3 sequence: CASSLYAENQPQHF. The DNA for the CDR3 is TGTGCCAGCAGCTTGTACGCGGAAAATCAGCCCCAGCATTTT.

This sequence joins TRBV7-6 and TRBJ2-1; 10 nucleotides agree with TRBD2. Germline CDR1 SGHVS, CDR2 FNYEAQ. Unmatched junction bases numbered 7, after V lost 5 bases and J lost 6 bases. This CDR3 is 15 amino acids long. The CDR3 nucleotides read TGTGCCAGCAGCATCAGCGGGGGGGCCTCCAATGAGCAGTTCTTC. It translates to CASSISGGASNEQFF.

This clone was picked up a small number of times. The V and J genes are TRBV28 and TRBJ1-5; TRBD1 is a possible D gene (6 bases). The CDR3 spans 14 residues. Trimming stripped 5 bases from V and 1 base from J, with 9 bases between. Per germline, CDR1 MDHEN and CDR2 SYDVKM. In DNA, the CDR3 is TGTGCCAGCAGTGAGGGACAAAGCAATCAGCCCCAGCATTTT. It encodes CASSEGQSNQPQHF.

The chain joins TRBV11-2 to TRBJ2-1; TRBD2 matches at 8 bases. CDR3 length: 16 amino acids. Germline CDR1 is SGHAT and CDR2 is FQNNGV. V lost 5 bases to trimming and J lost 6 bases; unmatched junction nucleotides: 12. The CDR3 sequence: CASSKDPGLVLNEQFF. CDR3 DNA sequence: TGTGCCAGCAGCAAAGATCCGGGACTAGTCCTCAATGAGCAGTTCTTC. Variable domain in full (rest from reference TRBV11-2 and TRBJ2-1): EAGVAQSPRYKIIEKRQSVAFWCNPISGHATLYWYQQILGQGPKLLIQFQNNGVVDDSQLPKDRFSAERLKGVDSTLKIQPAKLEDSAVYLCASSKDPGLVLNEQFFGPGTRLTVL.

This clone appeared a few times. This sequence joins TRBV4-2 and TRBJ2-5; 10 bases fit TRBD2. CDR1 is LGHNA and CDR2 is YNFKEQ in the germline V gene. The J segment lost 2 bases and the V segment lost 0 bases, leaving 15 bases of the junction unmatched. The CDR3 covers 20 residues. The CDR3 region has the DNA TGTGCCAGCAGCCAAGATCTTAGGCTAGCGGGGGAGGGGTATCAAGAGACCCAGTACTTC. Encoded protein: CASSQDLRLAGEGYQETQYF.

The J gene is TRBJ2-3, the V gene TRBV4-3, with no clear D. Trimming left V 4 bases short and J 4 bases short, with 9 bases between. The CDR3 sequence is 13 residues long. Germline V gene lookup returns CDR1 LGHNA and CDR2 YSLEER. DNA of the CDR3: TGCGCCAGCAGCCTTGGTGACTCAGATACGCAGTATTTT. Its translation is CASSLGDSDTQYF.

This rearrangement joins TRBV7-9 to TRBJ2-1, with D possibly TRBD2 on 5 matching bases. V lost 3 bases and J lost 4, with 19 bases in between. The CDR3 spans 17 residues. Germline CDR1 SEHNR, CDR2 FQNEAQ (reference sequence). The CDR3 nucleotides are TGTGCCAGCAGCTTTCTCTTCGGGGATTTGGGGTACAATGAGCAGTTCTTC. It encodes CASSFLFGDLGYNEQFF.

The rearrangement joins TRBV9 to TRBJ2-1, with 12 bases aligning to TRBD2. Germline CDR1 is SGDLS and CDR2 is YYNGEE. The CDR3 extends over 17 amino acids. Losses at the gene ends were 0 bases for V and 6 bases for J; bases not matched to a gene: 7. In DNA form, the CDR3 reads TGTGCCAGCAGCGTAGGGGCTAGCGGGGGGGCTTTCAATGAGCAGTTCTTC. Its translation is CASSVGASGGAFNEQFF.

The chain employs TRBV7-2 and TRBJ2-7, with 10 bases that match TRBD1. Germline V gene sequence: CDR1 SGHTA, CDR2 FQGNSA. Trimming removed 8 bases from V and 5 bases from J; junction bases left unmatched: 9. The CDR3 is 14 amino acids. CDR3 in amino acids: CASQAGTGVHEQYF. The CDR3 region has the DNA TGTGCCAGCCAAGCCGGGACAGGGGTTCACGAGCAGTACTTC.

The chain links TRBV7-9 to TRBJ1-1; a possible D gene is TRBD1 (5 bases). Trimming took 4 bases from V and 11 from J, leaving 17 bases between them. The germline CDR1 and CDR2 sequences are SEHNR and FQNEAQ (reference sequence). This CDR3 spans 13 amino acids. Written as DNA, the CDR3 is TGTGCCAGCAGCTCTTTCAGGGAAGAGAGGGCTTTCTTT. Translating it yields CASSSFREERAFF.

V usage is TRBV6-5 and J usage is TRBJ2-1; the D is unclear. V lost 2 bases and J 9 bases, leaving 14 bases between the germline ends. Germline CDR1 reads MNHEY; CDR2 reads SVGAGI. This CDR3 has 14 residues. The CDR3 spells CASSYLKATSEQFF. The CDR3 bases are TGTGCCAGCAGTTACCTAAAGGCGACAAGTGAGCAGTTCTTC.

The chain links TRBV28 to TRBJ1-3; no firm D call. V dropped 6 bases and J dropped 4 bases, with 10 bases sitting between them. Per the germline V gene, CDR1 is MDHEN and CDR2 is SYDVKM. The CDR3 totals 13 residues. In nucleotides, the CDR3 is TGTGCCAGCAGCCCCAGCGGGGGAAACACCATATATTTT. As protein: CASSPSGGNTIYF. Combining the CDR3 with reference TRBV28 and TRBJ1-3 gives the whole variable domain DVKVTQSSRYLVKRTGEKVFLECVQDMDHENMFWYRQDPGLGLRLIYFSYDVKMKEKGDIPEGYSVSREKKERFSLILESASTNQTSMYLCASSPSGGNTIYFGEGSWLTVV.

This chain connects TRBV28 to TRBJ2-1, with TRBD2 matching 13 bases. Germline lookup yields CDR1 MDHEN and CDR2 SYDVKM. The ends lost 2 bases at V and 5 bases at J; junction bases unmatched: 9. The CDR3 contains 18 residues. CDR3 loop: CASSLGTSGEDSDNEQFF. CDR3 coding DNA: TGTGCCAGCAGTTTAGGGACTAGCGGGGAGGATAGTGACAATGAGCAGTTCTTC.

This clone was seen more than once but under ten times. V gene TRBV5-5 combines with J gene TRBJ2-7; 8 nucleotides match TRBD1. The CDR3 sequence is 11 residues long. Germline-derived CDR1 and CDR2 are SGHKS and YYEKEE (reference sequence). V lost 8 bases and J lost 3; bases outside the gene matches: 1. For the CDR3, the DNA is TGTGCCAGTGGGACAGGCTACGAGCAGTACTTC. Translation gives CASGTGYEQYF. The full variable domain, rest sourced from reference TRBV5-5 and TRBJ2-7, is DAGVTQSPTHLIKTRGQQVTLRCSPISGHKSVSWYQQVLGQGPQFIFQYYEKEERGRGNFPDRFSARQFPNYSSELNVNALLLGDSALYLCASGTGYEQYFGPGTRLTVT.

This clone occurred once. The V call is TRBV28, the J call TRBJ2-5; 9 nucleotides agree with TRBD1. The last part of the DNA fits TRBJ2-7 better; the J call may be wrong. This CDR3 contains 14 residues. CDR1 and CDR2 from the germline V gene are MDHEN and SYDVKM. The CDR3 DNA is TGTGCCAGCAGTTTGGGACAGGGAGGCACCGAGCAGTACTTC. This gives the protein CASSLGQGGTEQYF.

This chain uses TRBV30 with TRBJ2-3, with 7 nucleotides matching TRBD1. The junction had 8 bases not matched to a gene; V was cut back by 5 bases and J by 3 bases. CDR1 GTSNPN and CDR2 SVGIG come from the germline V gene (reference sequence). CDR3 length: 14 residues. The CDR3 reads CAWETGTGTDTQYF. As DNA, the CDR3 is TGTGCCTGGGAGACAGGGACGGGGACAGATACGCAGTATTTT. The variable domain in full, with the rest retrieved from reference TRBV30 and TRBJ2-3, is SQTIHQWPATLVQPVGSPLSLECTVEGTSNPNLYWYRQAAGRGLQLLFYSVGIGQISSEVPQNLSASRPQDRQFILSSKKLLLSDSGFYLCAWETGTGTDTQYFGPGTRLTVL.

V and J are TRBV19 and TRBJ2-1; TRBD2 matches 14 bases. The CDR3 consists of 18 residues. The V gene end was trimmed by 4 bases and the J gene end by 8 bases; junction bases not matched to a gene: 13. Per germline, CDR1 LNHDA and CDR2 SQIVND (reference sequence). CDR3 in DNA: TGTGCCAGTAGTACCGCCCGACTAGCGGGAGGGTTACGGGATGAGCAGTTCTTC. Protein sequence: CASSTARLAGGLRDEQFF. The complete variable domain, with remaining parts taken from reference TRBV19 and TRBJ2-1, reads DGGITQSPKYLFRKEGQNVTLSCEQNLNHDAMYWYRQDPGQGLRLIYYSQIVNDFQKGDIAEGYSVSREKKESFPLTVTSAQKNPTAFYLCASSTARLAGGLRDEQFFGPGTRLTVL.

The chain carries TRBV10-3 and TRBJ2-5; 10 nucleotides match TRBD1. V was pared by 4 bases and J by 3 bases, with 8 bases of the junction left unmatched. The CDR3 has 16 amino acids. In germline, CDR1 is ENHRY, CDR2 SYGVKD. The CDR3 loop reads CAISGGGTGEKETQYF. CDR3 DNA: TGTGCCATCAGTGGGGGTGGGACAGGGGAAAAAGAGACCCAGTACTTC.